The entry that follows covers one T cell receptor (beta chain) sequence. The CDR3 is 13 amino acids. Germline values: CDR1 KGHDR, CDR2 SFDVKD. The J segment lost 3 bases and the V segment lost 12 bases, leaving 7 bases of the junction unmatched. This record belongs to a study of blood T cell repertoires in COVID-19. Per the original methods: Estimated nucleated cell counts came from reference gene primer amplification. TCRdb's copy holds only in-frame clones and misses some; the assay was immunoSEQ multiplex PCR. The V and J calls and clone size were taken over from that table, and D and trimming were inferred from the DNA. The sample comprises about 120,000 clones, 80% to 90% of which are singletons, and around a quarter rests with the top ten.

Material for sequencing was peripheral blood. The chain couples TRBV24-1 to TRBJ1-2; 9 bases align to TRBD1. The receptor was derived from a man in his 70s with active or convalescent COVID-19. The CDR3 spells CAVQGADDYGYTF. For the CDR3, the DNA is TGTGCCGTACAGGGGGCGGACGACTATGGCTACACCTTC.